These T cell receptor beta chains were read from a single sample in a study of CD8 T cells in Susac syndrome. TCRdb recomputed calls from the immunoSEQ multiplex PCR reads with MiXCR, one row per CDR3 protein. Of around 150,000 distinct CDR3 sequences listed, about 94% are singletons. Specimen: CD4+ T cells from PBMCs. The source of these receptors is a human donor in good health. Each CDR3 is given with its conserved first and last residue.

cdr3_aa: CASSLSATLSYEQYF
v_call: TRBV27

cdr3_aa: CSARRGASGDGEQFF
v_call: TRBV20-1

cdr3_aa: CASSFLQSSGANVLTF
v_call: TRBV5-4

cdr3_aa: CASSPTSVGNEQFF
v_call: TRBV6-2/TRBV6-3

cdr3_aa: CSAARTTSESYNEQFF
v_call: TRBV20-1

cdr3_aa: CASSLSGAHSTDTQYF
v_call: TRBV7-3

cdr3_aa: CASVPLGQSYGYTF
v_call: TRBV23-1

cdr3_aa: CASSPTGFTEAFF
v_call: TRBV3-1

cdr3_aa: CASSRRQESYEQYF
v_call: TRBV4-2

cdr3_aa: CSAPLAIADTQYF
v_call: TRBV20-1

cdr3_aa: CASSFTPAGGAKNIQYF
v_call: TRBV27

cdr3_aa: CAWSRQSNQPQHF
v_call: TRBV30

cdr3_aa: CASSGGLAVYEQFF
v_call: TRBV9

cdr3_aa: CASSLTGTSQETQYF
v_call: TRBV7-3

cdr3_aa: CASSRRGAEQYF
v_call: TRBV12-3/TRBV12-4

cdr3_aa: CAWSVGGPQHF
v_call: TRBV30

cdr3_aa: CSVEGSSGNTIYF
v_call: TRBV29-1

cdr3_aa: CASSYSAGQSSYNSPLHF
v_call: TRBV6-5

cdr3_aa: CSVDQGGNTGELFF
v_call: TRBV29-1

cdr3_aa: CSAKDNYEQYF
v_call: TRBV20-1

cdr3_aa: CASSQEGARHSPLHF
v_call: TRBV4-3

cdr3_aa: CASSERGINEKLFF
v_call: TRBV5-4

cdr3_aa: CASSPTTGTNEKLFF
v_call: TRBV7-2

cdr3_aa: CASSIRVPRGGTDTQYF
v_call: TRBV21-1

cdr3_aa: CATSDMTSGGDTQYF
v_call: TRBV24-1

cdr3_aa: CASSAGARSYNEQFF
v_call: TRBV9

cdr3_aa: CSAESGGYNEQFF
v_call: TRBV29-1

cdr3_aa: CASSSGRSTPNGYTF
v_call: TRBV27

cdr3_aa: CASSVGGQGVYEQYF
v_call: TRBV9

cdr3_aa: CASSLSSGATNSPLHF
v_call: TRBV27

cdr3_aa: CASSKALGSSYEQYF
v_call: TRBV6-1

cdr3_aa: CASSLSSVNTGELFF
v_call: TRBV7-9

cdr3_aa: CAWDTGNQPQHF
v_call: TRBV30

cdr3_aa: CASSQDPGQETQYF
v_call: TRBV4-2

cdr3_aa: CALSGDSNQPQHF
v_call: TRBV30

cdr3_aa: CASSVQDLNNEQFF
v_call: TRBV9

cdr3_aa: CASRSRTGGNSPLHF
v_call: TRBV6-6

cdr3_aa: CASTTQVTGTEAFF
v_call: TRBV7-9

cdr3_aa: CASSPQKHYTDTQYF
v_call: TRBV4-3

cdr3_aa: CSVVRTGGTEAFF
v_call: TRBV29-1

cdr3_aa: CASSLVARNTEAFF
v_call: TRBV11-2

cdr3_aa: CASSRRGQVYEQYF
v_call: TRBV14

cdr3_aa: CSVSPLRNTGELFF
v_call: TRBV29-1

cdr3_aa: CAWSPRGYTGELFF
v_call: TRBV30

cdr3_aa: CSASKGGPKETQYF
v_call: TRBV20-1

cdr3_aa: CASSERGLTYEQYF
v_call: TRBV25-1

cdr3_aa: CASRPQTGAGEQYF
v_call: TRBV28

cdr3_aa: CASSQDGVAGGETQYF
v_call: TRBV4-3

cdr3_aa: CSVPAGGDSTDTQYF
v_call: TRBV29-1

cdr3_aa: CSATAGGSYNSPLHF
v_call: TRBV20-1

cdr3_aa: CATSRAPSLNTGELFF
v_call: TRBV15

cdr3_aa: CAISGGEDRDPYEQYF
v_call: TRBV10-3

cdr3_aa: CASSDGTSSRHSPLHF
v_call: TRBV5-1

cdr3_aa: CSARGSGGQETQYF
v_call: TRBV29-1

cdr3_aa: CASSLDTQYF
v_call: TRBV28